Listed here is a single T cell receptor beta chain. This specimen belongs to a study of cytomegalovirus exposure and HLA in healthy donors. This CDR3 is 16 amino acids long. CDR1 is SGHKS, CDR2 YYEKEE, per germline (reference sequence). After removal of 0 bases from V and 6 bases from J, the junction contained 8 bases not matched to a gene. A multiplex PCR was run with 60 Vbeta primers and 13 Jbeta primers. Assay used: immunoSEQ multiplex PCR; TCRdb lists only in-frame clones, some missing. The table has 200,000 to 300,000 clones, roughly 82% seen once. The sequenced sample was PBMCs. The clonotype originates from a woman aged 35 to 49 in good health and CMV-seropositive. The chain combines TRBV5-5 with TRBJ2-3; 9 nucleotides match TRBD2. The CDR3 coding sequence is TGTGCCAGCAGCTTGGAGGTTAGCGGGGGACGGGATACGCAGTATTTT. Translating it yields CASSLEVSGGRDTQYF.